This T cell receptor (beta chain) was obtained from a study of blood T cell repertoires in COVID-19. Across the whole study: Material from acute and convalescent COVID-19 was sourced from the United States, Italy and Spain.

Recovery among Cohort 3 donors was established by two negative PCRs, clearance, or symptom resolution. Trimming removed 4 bases from V and 2 bases from J, with 14 bases in between. Germline assignment: CDR1 SGHDN and CDR2 FVKESK. There are 16 residues in the CDR3. The data were produced by immunoSEQ multiplex PCR, yet TCRdb's version contains in-frame clones alone and is incomplete. The table lists fewer than 500,000 clones, approximately 92% of them singletons. This chain joins TRBV14 and TRBJ2-2; D is unresolved. The sequenced material came from PBMCs or T cells enriched from blood (not recorded which). The clonotype originates from a man aged 25 to 40 who had recovered from COVID-19. The CDR3 nucleotides read TGTGCCAGCAGCCTGAATCGGGTGATCAACACCGGGGAGCTGTTTTTT. Its translation is CASSLNRVINTGELFF.